The 18 T cell receptor beta chains in this list originate from one sample, sequenced in a study of cytomegalovirus exposure and HLA in healthy donors. A multiplex PCR was run with 60 Vbeta primers and 13 Jbeta primers. Assay: immunoSEQ multiplex PCR; the TCRdb copy retains only in-frame clones and omits some. The sample lists roughly 200,000 clones; almost 70% were seen once. The sequencing sample was made of PBMCs. The receptor set was obtained from a man aged 35 to 55 in good health and CMV-seropositive.

The V gene is TRBV6-5, the J gene TRBJ1-2, with a tentative D call TRBD1 (6 bases). This CDR3 contains 13 residues. V was clipped by 0 bases and J by 6 bases, with 8 bases between them. The V gene's germline CDR1 is MNHEY and CDR2 SVGAGI. The CDR3: CASSYSRGNGYTF. The CDR3 nucleotides are TGTGCCAGCAGTTACTCGAGGGGGAATGGCTACACCTTC.

This chain links TRBV19 with TRBJ2-2, with TRBD1 matching 9 bases. Germline values: CDR1 LNHDA, CDR2 SQIVND (reference sequence). This CDR3 has 16 amino acids. Germline trimming cut 5 bases from V and 0 bases from J; bases unmatched to any gene: 4. CDR3 residues: CASSVGQGPNTGELFF. The CDR3 coding sequence is TGTGCCAGTAGTGTGGGACAGGGCCCGAACACCGGGGAGCTGTTTTTT. Based on the CDR3 plus reference TRBV19 and TRBJ2-2, the full variable domain is DGGITQSPKYLFRKEGQNVTLSCEQNLNHDAMYWYRQDPGQGLRLIYYSQIVNDFQKGDIAEGYSVSREKKESFPLTVTSAQKNPTAFYLCASSVGQGPNTGELFFGEGSRLTVL.

Written as DNA, the CDR3 is TGTGCCAGCAGCGTAACCACAGGGGACACTGAAGCTTTCTTT. Protein product: CASSVTTGDTEAFF. The chain couples TRBV9 to TRBJ1-1, with 7 positions matching TRBD1. The CDR3 covers 14 residues. V was clipped by 1 base and J by 3 bases; unmatched bases: 3. Per germline, CDR1 SGDLS and CDR2 YYNGEE.

The gene calls are TRBV5-8 and TRBJ1-5; 9 bases fit TRBD1. Trimming took 4 bases from V and 9 from J; bases not matched to a gene: 14. The CDR3 has 16 residues. Germline V gives CDR1 SGHTS, CDR2 YDEGEE. The CDR3: CASSTIGQGIQRPQHF. DNA for the CDR3: TGTGCCAGCAGCACGATTGGACAGGGGATTCAACGGCCCCAGCATTTT.

This chain uses TRBV5-6 with TRBJ2-5; 7 nucleotides align to TRBD1. Gene TRBJ2-7 matches the end of the DNA better, so the J call may be wrong. The CDR3 extends over 13 amino acids. Germline V gene sequence: CDR1 SGHDT, CDR2 YYEEEE. The CDR3 DNA reads TGTGCCAGCACCTGGGGACAGAACTACGAGCAGTACTTC. It is translated as CASTWGQNYEQYF.

This chain uses TRBV9 with TRBJ2-3; D not certain. V lost 4 bases and J 3 bases, leaving 6 bases between the germline ends. This CDR3 spans 12 amino acids. Germline lookup yields CDR1 SGDLS and CDR2 YYNGEE. CDR3 region: CASSPQTDTQYF. The CDR3 bases are TGTGCCAGCAGCCCACAGACAGATACGCAGTATTTT.

The genes are TRBV19 and TRBJ1-5, with 8 bases fitting TRBD1. CDR1 LNHDA and CDR2 SQIVND come from the germline V gene (reference sequence). CDR3 length: 13 amino acids. V gave up 8 bases and J gave up 8 bases; unmatched junction bases: 8. CDR3 DNA: TGTGCCAGTTCGGACAGGGAAATAGAGCCCCAGCATTTT. This encodes CASSDREIEPQHF.

The chain is built from TRBV6-5 and TRBJ2-7, with 8 bases lining up with TRBD2. The V and J ends lost 5 bases and 7 bases, in that order; junction bases with no gene match: 10. Germline lookup yields CDR1 MNHEY and CDR2 SVGAGI. The CDR3 is made up of 14 amino acids. The CDR3 sequence: CASSPALAAWEQYF. CDR3 bases: TGTGCCAGCAGTCCCGCACTAGCGGCTTGGGAGCAGTACTTC.

The rearrangement joins TRBV2 to TRBJ2-5; D gene uncertain. Trimming stripped 5 bases from V and 4 bases from J, with 5 bases between. Germline CDR1 reads SNHLY; CDR2 reads FYNNEI. The CDR3 covers 11 residues. The CDR3 sequence: CASSLRETQYF. CDR3 nucleotides: TGTGCCAGCAGTTTGAGAGAGACCCAGTACTTC.

The rearrangement joins TRBV6-6 to TRBJ2-7; 10 positions match TRBD2. The CDR3 covers 15 residues. After removal of 2 bases from V and 6 bases from J, the junction contained 7 bases not matched to a gene. The germline gives CDR1 MNHNY, CDR2 SVGAGI (reference sequence). The CDR3 DNA reads TGTGCCAGCAGTTACGTAGCGGGGGGTGGGGGCGAGCAGTACTTC. Its protein product is CASSYVAGGGGEQYF.

The chain joins TRBV6-1 to TRBJ2-3; 9 nucleotides line up with TRBD1. The CDR3 totals 15 residues. V lost 4 bases, J lost 5 bases, and 7 bases stayed unmatched. From germline, CDR1 is MNHNS and CDR2 SASEGT. CDR3 residues: CASSAQGARVDTQYF. The CDR3 DNA sequence: TGTGCCAGCAGTGCACAGGGGGCTCGGGTAGATACGCAGTATTTT.

The rearrangement uses TRBV7-8 and TRBJ2-5; tentatively, D is TRBD1 (6 bases). The CDR3 consists of 15 residues. Trimming took off 5 bases at V and 2 bases at J, with 15 bases between the two ends. The germline V gene encodes CDR1 SGHVS and CDR2 FQNEAQ. CDR3 coding DNA: TGTGCCAGCAGCAAGGGGGTCGGTAAGCAAGAGACCCAGTACTTC. This sequence encodes CASSKGVGKQETQYF.

The chain joins TRBV10-3 to TRBJ2-7; 7 nucleotides line up with TRBD1. V lost 4 bases to trimming and J lost 2 bases; unmatched junction nucleotides: 2. CDR3 length: 13 amino acids. Germline CDR1 reads ENHRY; CDR2 reads SYGVKD. The CDR3 DNA sequence: TGTGCCATCAGTGGAGACAGGGCCTACGAGCAGTACTTC. It is translated as CAISGDRAYEQYF.

The chain uses TRBV5-4 and TRBJ2-5, with TRBD1 identical over 8 bases. The CDR3 extends over 14 amino acids. The junction had 8 bases not matched to a gene; V was cut back by 4 bases and J by 6 bases. The germline CDR1 and CDR2 sequences are SGHNT and YYREEE (reference sequence). This chain's CDR3 is CASSVDRVIKTQYF. For the CDR3, the DNA is TGTGCCAGCAGCGTGGACAGGGTAATAAAGACCCAGTACTTC.

This clone showed up just a few times. The sample has other DNA sequences that encode this CDR3 too. This chain links TRBV5-6 with TRBJ2-7; TRBD1 matches 9 bases. Germline-derived CDR1 and CDR2 are SGHDT and YYEEEE. This CDR3 has 14 residues. Trimming removed 4 bases from V and 4 bases from J; junction bases left unmatched: 6. CDR3 region: CASSPGQGGYEQYF. The CDR3, as DNA: TGTGCCAGCAGCCCGGGACAGGGAGGTTACGAGCAGTACTTC.

By sample share, this clone is medium-sized (0.01 to 0.1%). The gene calls are TRBV19 and TRBJ2-2; 9 nucleotides match TRBD1. The V and J ends lost 5 bases and 4 bases, in that order; junction bases with no gene match: 11. Germline loops: CDR1 LNHDA, CDR2 SQIVND (reference sequence). The CDR3 spans 17 residues. In nucleotides, the CDR3 is TGTGCCAGTAGTCCGACGTCCGGGACAGGGTCCACCGGGGAGCTGTTTTTT. Amino acid sequence: CASSPTSGTGSTGELFF.

V is TRBV27 and J is TRBJ1-6; no clear D. The CDR3 totals 13 residues. The V end was cut by 3 bases, the J end by 7 bases, with 7 bases between. Germline V CDR1 and CDR2: MNHEY, SMNVEV (reference sequence). CDR3 amino acids: CASSFLANSPLHF. The CDR3 bases are TGTGCCAGCAGTTTTCTCGCGAATTCACCCCTCCACTTT.

A single count supports this clone. The V gene is TRBV15, the J gene TRBJ1-6, with TRBD1 matching 8 bases. Germline trimming cut 4 bases from V and 10 bases from J; bases unmatched to any gene: 9. This CDR3 comprises 15 residues. CDR1 and CDR2 (germline): LNHNV, YYDKDF (reference sequence). In nucleotides, the CDR3 is TGTGCCACCAGCACTCGGACAGGGTTTATGTCACCCCTCCACTTT. The encoded protein is CATSTRTGFMSPLHF.